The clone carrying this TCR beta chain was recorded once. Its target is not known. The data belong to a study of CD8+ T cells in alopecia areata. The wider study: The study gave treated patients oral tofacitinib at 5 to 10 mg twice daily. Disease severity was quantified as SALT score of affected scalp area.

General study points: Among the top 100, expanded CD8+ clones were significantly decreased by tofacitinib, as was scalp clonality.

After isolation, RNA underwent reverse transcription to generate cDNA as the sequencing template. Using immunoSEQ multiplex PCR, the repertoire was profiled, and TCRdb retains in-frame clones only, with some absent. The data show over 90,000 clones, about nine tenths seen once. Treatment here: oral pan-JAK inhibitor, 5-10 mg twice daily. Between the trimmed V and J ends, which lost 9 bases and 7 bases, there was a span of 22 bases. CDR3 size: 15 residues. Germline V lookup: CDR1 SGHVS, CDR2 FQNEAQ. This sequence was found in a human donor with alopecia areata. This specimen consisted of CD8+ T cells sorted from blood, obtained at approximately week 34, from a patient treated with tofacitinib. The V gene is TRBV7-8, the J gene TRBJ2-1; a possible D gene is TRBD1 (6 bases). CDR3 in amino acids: CASPGLGQVANEQFF. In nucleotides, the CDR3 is TGTGCCAGTCCCGGGTTGGGACAAGTCGCGAATGAGCAGTTCTTC. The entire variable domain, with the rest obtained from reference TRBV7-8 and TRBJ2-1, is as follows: GAGVSQSPRYKVAKRGQDVALRCDPISGHVSLFWYQQALGQGPEFLTYFQNEAQLDKSGLPSDRFFAERPEGSVSTLKIQRTQQEDSAVYLCASPGLGQVANEQFFGPGTRLTVL.